This T cell receptor beta chain was documented in a study of T cell responses to AZD1222 COVID-19 vaccine. About the research overall: Second-dose intervals of approximately 4 or approximately 12 weeks were pooled. The study's findings and limits: Seropositive at baseline were only a handful of AZD1222 recipients. Variant regions that are unmutated are reportedly the target of nearly half of spike-specific TCRs.

This clone was recorded only once. Its antigen is unknown. A read error may account for a junction end that differs from germline. Only in-frame clones appear in the TCRdb table, and some are missing; sequencing was by immunoSEQ multiplex PCR. The table includes about 130,000 clones, 90% detected once. The CDR3 covers 10 residues. Germline values: CDR1 SEHNR, CDR2 FQNEAQ (reference sequence). The sample was peripheral blood, taken on day 0 of AZD1222 vaccination. The TCR originated in an adult in good health. The V call is TRBV7-9, the J call TRBJ1-1; tentative D call: TRBD1 (5 bases). DNA for the CDR3: TGTGCCAGCAGCTCAAGACAGCTGCTCTTT. Protein sequence: CASSSRQLLF.